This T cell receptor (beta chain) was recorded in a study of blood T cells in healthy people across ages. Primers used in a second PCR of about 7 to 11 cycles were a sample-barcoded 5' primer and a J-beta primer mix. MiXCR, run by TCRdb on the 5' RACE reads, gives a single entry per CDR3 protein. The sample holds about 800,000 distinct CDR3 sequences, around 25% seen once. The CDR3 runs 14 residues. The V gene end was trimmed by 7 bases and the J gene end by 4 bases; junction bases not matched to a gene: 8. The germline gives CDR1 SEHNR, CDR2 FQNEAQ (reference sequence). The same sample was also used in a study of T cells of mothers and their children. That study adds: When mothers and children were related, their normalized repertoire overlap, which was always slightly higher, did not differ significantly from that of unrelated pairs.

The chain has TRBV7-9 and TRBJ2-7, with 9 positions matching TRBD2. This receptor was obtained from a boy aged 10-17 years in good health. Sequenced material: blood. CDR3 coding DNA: TGTGCCAGCATCGGGGGCGGGGGGGCGTACGAGCAGTACTTC. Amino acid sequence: CASIGGGGAYEQYF.